A single sample is the source of the 19 T cell receptor beta chains below, sequenced in a study of CD8+ T cells in alopecia areata. Described treatment: oral pan-JAK inhibitor, 5-10 mg twice daily. Reverse transcribed after extraction, RNA yielded cDNA as the sequencing template. Measured with immunoSEQ multiplex PCR; TCRdb has only the in-frame clones, and not every one. The table lists 150,000 to 200,000 clones, approximately 61% of them singletons. Sample: CD4+ T cells sorted from blood, taken at week 24, from a patient treated with tofacitinib. These receptors were taken from a human donor with alopecia areata.

This clone showed up just a few times. The chain has TRBV7-8 and TRBJ2-3; 12 bases map to TRBD2. After removal of 5 bases from V and 3 bases from J, the junction contained 6 bases not matched to a gene. The CDR3 contains 16 residues. Germline CDR1 is SGHVS and CDR2 is FQNEAQ. The CDR3, as DNA: TGTGCCAGCAGCCTCGGGACTAGCGGGCCAACAGATACGCAGTATTTT. The encoded protein is CASSLGTSGPTDTQYF.

This clone was counted a few times. V gene TRBV29-1 combines with J gene TRBJ2-7, with 7 bases lining up with TRBD2. V shed 7 bases, J shed 5 bases, and the junction held 5 bases outside the gene matches. The CDR3 is 11 residues long. CDR1 and CDR2 (germline): SQVTM, ANQGSEA. For the CDR3, the DNA is TGCAGCGGGGGGGGTATCCACGAGCAGTACTTC. Protein product: CSGGGIHEQYF.

The sample holds a few counts of this clone. V gene TRBV5-8 combines with J gene TRBJ2-3; 12 nucleotides match TRBD2. CDR3 length equals 16 residues. V shed 0 bases and J 4 bases; nucleotides not matched to a gene: 3. Germline CDR1 and CDR2: SGHTS and YDEGEE. CDR3 sequence reads: CASSLGLAGDADTQYF. As DNA, the CDR3 is TGTGCCAGCAGCTTGGGACTAGCGGGGGATGCAGATACGCAGTATTTT.

The chain links TRBV29-1 to TRBJ1-2, with TRBD1 matching 8 bases. V lost 4 bases, J lost 1 base, and 8 bases stayed unmatched. Per germline, CDR1 SQVTM and CDR2 ANQGSEA. The CDR3 has 15 amino acids. The CDR3 coding sequence is TGCAGCGTTGGTCCAAGCACAGGGGGTAACTATGGCTACACCTTC. Translated: CSVGPSTGGNYGYTF.

The gene calls are TRBV29-1 and TRBJ1-2; D is ambiguous. Germline lookup yields CDR1 SQVTM and CDR2 ANQGSEA. The CDR3 has 15 amino acids. V lost 3 bases and J lost 8, with 22 bases in between. The CDR3 sequence: CSVEVQAIGTGGYTF. CDR3 DNA sequence: TGCAGCGTTGAGGTTCAGGCCATCGGTACGGGGGGCTACACCTTC.

The J gene is TRBJ1-5, the V gene TRBV10-3; 7 nucleotides agree with TRBD1. The length of the CDR3 is 15 residues. The trim removed 3 bases at V and 6 bases at J, leaving 8 bases unmatched. Germline assignment: CDR1 ENHRY and CDR2 SYGVKD. This chain's CDR3 is CAISEQDRAGQPQHF. CDR3 in DNA: TGTGCCATCAGTGAACAAGACAGGGCTGGTCAGCCCCAGCATTTT.

The table lists this clone with a few counts. This chain links TRBV29-1 with TRBJ2-7; 7 bases line up with TRBD2. V trimming: 0 bases; J trimming: 12 bases; junction bases outside the gene matches: 14. The CDR3 sequence is 14 residues long. Germline V gene lookup returns CDR1 SQVTM and CDR2 ANQGSEA. CDR3 bases: TGCAGCGTTGAAGAGGGAGGGGCTAGGAGGTATCGGTACTTC. Protein product: CSVEEGGARRYRYF.

This sequence joins TRBV4-3 and TRBJ2-7; 9 bases fit TRBD2. The germline CDR1 and CDR2 sequences are LGHNA and YSLEER. The CDR3 sequence is 13 residues long. The V segment lost 0 bases and the J segment 7 bases; nucleotides outside the gene matches: 1. For the CDR3, the DNA is TGCGCCAGCAGCCAAGATCTAGCGGGGGAGCAGTACTTC. As protein: CASSQDLAGEQYF.

V gene TRBV29-1 combines with J gene TRBJ1-1, with D tentatively TRBD1 (6 bases). This CDR3 is 14 amino acids long. Trimming shortened V by 4 bases and J by 3 bases, and 15 bases separated the two germline ends. Per the germline V gene, CDR1 is SQVTM and CDR2 is ANQGSEA. Here the CDR3 reads CSVGGAADYTEAFF. CDR3 bases: TGCAGCGTTGGGGGGGCCGCCGATTACACTGAAGCTTTCTTT. Full variable domain (rest looked up from reference TRBV29-1 and TRBJ1-1): SAVISQKPSRDICQRGTSLTIQCQVDSQVTMMFWYRQQPGQSLTLIATANQGSEATYESGFVIDKFPISRPNLTFSTLTVSNMSPEDSSIYLCSVGGAADYTEAFFGQGTRLTVV.

This chain uses TRBV7-2 with TRBJ2-2, with D uncertain. This CDR3 region has 15 residues. The germline CDR1 and CDR2 sequences are SGHTA and FQGNSA. With 5 bases removed from V and 1 base from J, the gap between germline ends came to 11 bases. Here the CDR3 reads CASSQNWGNTGELFF. The CDR3 DNA reads TGTGCCAGCAGCCAAAACTGGGGGAACACCGGGGAGCTGTTTTTT.

This clone showed up just a few times. Other DNA variants within this sample encode the same CDR3. The chain recombines TRBV25-1 with TRBJ1-2; perhaps TRBD1 as D (5 bases). CDR3 length: 13 residues. CDR1 and CDR2 (germline): MGHDK, SYGVNS. V was trimmed by 2 bases and J by 4 bases, leaving 8 bases between them. The CDR3 DNA reads as TGTGCCAGCAGTGAACAGGGCGGCTATGGCTACACCTTC. This translates into CASSEQGGYGYTF.

The chain joins TRBV10-3 to TRBJ2-7, with D possibly matching TRBD2 (5 bases). Germline assignment: CDR1 ENHRY and CDR2 SYGVKD. This CDR3 is built from 12 residues. The V gene lost 8 bases and the J gene lost 4 bases, with 12 bases spanning the gap. For the CDR3, the DNA is TGTGCCATCCGGACTCTGAATTACGAGCAGTACTTC. Its translation: CAIRTLNYEQYF.

This chain joins TRBV27 and TRBJ2-1; 12 nucleotides agree with TRBD2. Germline V gene data show CDR1 as MNHEY and CDR2 as SMNVEV (reference sequence). V trimming: 5 bases; J trimming: 3 bases; junction bases outside the gene matches: 14. The CDR3 covers 19 residues. The CDR3 sequence is CASSPSGGALDRLYNEQFF. CDR3 nucleotides: TGTGCCAGCAGTCCTAGCGGGGGGGCCCTAGATCGGCTCTACAATGAGCAGTTCTTC.

J is TRBJ2-3 and V is TRBV4-3; TRBD2 matches 10 bases. With V trimmed by 3 bases and J by 1 base, 4 bases remained unmatched. The CDR3 length is 16 residues. Looked up from germline, CDR1 is LGHNA and CDR2 is YSLEER. CDR3 loop: CASSHLLAGGTDTQYF. The CDR3 region has the DNA TGCGCCAGCAGCCACTTGCTAGCGGGGGGCACAGATACGCAGTATTTT.

The rearrangement uses TRBV5-4 and TRBJ1-2; 7 bases fit TRBD1. J gave up 4 bases and V 6 bases, and 9 bases lay outside the gene matches. The germline gives CDR1 SGHNT, CDR2 YYREEE (reference sequence). There are 14 residues in the CDR3. The CDR3 DNA sequence: TGTGCCAGCACCTCGACAGGGATAGGCTATGGCTACACCTTC. Its translation: CASTSTGIGYGYTF.

This clone has ten or more counts. This chain links TRBV7-9 with TRBJ2-5; TRBD2 matches at 9 bases. Trimming cost V 11 bases and J 9 bases; bases outside gene matches: 13. The CDR3 spans 13 residues. Per the germline V gene, CDR1 is SEHNR and CDR2 is FQNEAQ (reference sequence). CDR3 amino acids: CAGRTSELPAQYF. CDR3 bases: TGTGCCGGAAGGACTAGCGAGCTCCCGGCCCAGTACTTC.

The chain links TRBV7-2 to TRBJ1-6; 11 bases map to TRBD1. This CDR3 comprises 16 residues. Germline CDR1 SGHTA, CDR2 FQGNSA. Trimming cost V 1 base and J 10 bases; bases outside gene matches: 6. The CDR3 protein is CASSLDRTGGQSPLHF. Written as DNA, the CDR3 is TGTGCCAGCAGCTTAGACCGGACAGGGGGCCAATCACCCCTCCACTTT.

The chain has TRBV23-1 and TRBJ2-3; 7 positions match TRBD2. TRBV23-1 is labeled an ORF, and its function is uncertain. There are 16 residues in the CDR3. V trimming: 8 bases; J trimming: 0 bases; junction bases outside the gene matches: 11. The CDR3 DNA sequence: TGCGCCAGCCGCTGGGGGAGGGGTCCCAGCACAGATACGCAGTATTTT. Encoded protein: CASRWGRGPSTDTQYF.

V gene TRBV6-5 combines with J gene TRBJ2-1; 7 nucleotides line up with TRBD2. Germline V gives CDR1 MNHEY, CDR2 SVGAGI. The CDR3 consists of 14 residues. The junction had 11 bases not matched to a gene; V was cut back by 5 bases and J by 10 bases. The CDR3 nucleotides are TGTGCCAGCAGTACGGGACTACCCGAACCCGAGCAGTTCTTC. This codes for CASSTGLPEPEQFF.